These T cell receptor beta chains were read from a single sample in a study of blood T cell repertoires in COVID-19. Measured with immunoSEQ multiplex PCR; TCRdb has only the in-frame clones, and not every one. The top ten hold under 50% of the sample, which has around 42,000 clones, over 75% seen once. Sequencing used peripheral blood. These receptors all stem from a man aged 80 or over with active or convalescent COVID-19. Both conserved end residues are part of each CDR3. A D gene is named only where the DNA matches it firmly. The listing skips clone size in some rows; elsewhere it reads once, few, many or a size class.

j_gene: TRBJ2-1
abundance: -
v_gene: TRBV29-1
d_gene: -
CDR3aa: CSVVAGWGNEQFF
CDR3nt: TGCAGCGTTGTGGCAGGGTGGGGAAATGAGCAGTTCTTC

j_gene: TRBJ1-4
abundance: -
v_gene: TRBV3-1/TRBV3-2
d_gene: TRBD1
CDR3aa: CASSQGTGGGKLFF
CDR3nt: TGTGCCAGCAGCCAAGGGACAGGGGGCGGAAAACTGTTTTTT

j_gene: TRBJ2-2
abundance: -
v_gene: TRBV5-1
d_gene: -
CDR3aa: CASSPSAGLNTGELFF
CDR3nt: TGCGCCAGCAGCCCTTCGGCAGGCCTGAACACCGGGGAGCTGTTTTTT

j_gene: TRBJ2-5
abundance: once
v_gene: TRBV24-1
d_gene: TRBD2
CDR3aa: CATSDFQASGDETQYF
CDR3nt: TGTGCCACCAGTGATTTTCAGGCTAGCGGGGACGAGACCCAGTACTTC

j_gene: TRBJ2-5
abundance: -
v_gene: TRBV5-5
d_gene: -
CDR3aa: CASSLSGETQYF
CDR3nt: TGTGCCAGCAGCTTAAGCGGAGAGACCCAGTACTTC

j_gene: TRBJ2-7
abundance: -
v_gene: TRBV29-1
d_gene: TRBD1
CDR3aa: CSVERTGRDEQYF
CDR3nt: TGCAGCGTAGAAAGGACAGGTAGGGACGAGCAGTACTTC

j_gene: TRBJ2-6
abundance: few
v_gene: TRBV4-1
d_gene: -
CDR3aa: CASSQVGGPGGANVLTF
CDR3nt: TGCGCCAGCAGCCAAGTCGGGGGACCGGGTGGGGCCAACGTCCTGACTTTC

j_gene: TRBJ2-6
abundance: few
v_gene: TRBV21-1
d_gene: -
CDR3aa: CASSKVGTGTSTGGANVLTF
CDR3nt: -

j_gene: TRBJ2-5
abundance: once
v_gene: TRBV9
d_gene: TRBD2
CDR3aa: CASSVGAGVRETQYF
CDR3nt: TGTGCCAGCAGCGTCGGGGCGGGAGTTAGAGAGACCCAGTACTTC

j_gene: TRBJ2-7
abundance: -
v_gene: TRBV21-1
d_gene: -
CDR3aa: CASSRRDRGYEQYF
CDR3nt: TGTGCCAGCAGCAGGCGGGACAGGGGTTACGAGCAGTACTTC

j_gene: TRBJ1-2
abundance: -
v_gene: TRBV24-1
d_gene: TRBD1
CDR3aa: CATSDRTGSIYGYTF
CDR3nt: TGTGCCACCAGTGACCGGACAGGGTCTATCTATGGCTACACCTTC

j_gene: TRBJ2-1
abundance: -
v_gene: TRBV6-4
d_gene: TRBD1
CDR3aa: CASSTTGTGGHEQFF
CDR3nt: TGTGCCAGCAGCACGACCGGGACAGGGGGTCATGAGCAGTTCTTC

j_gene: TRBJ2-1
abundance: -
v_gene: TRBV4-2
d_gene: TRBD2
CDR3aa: CASSQSTSSIYNEQFF
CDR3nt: TGTGCCAGCAGCCAGTCGACTAGCAGCATATACAATGAGCAGTTCTTC

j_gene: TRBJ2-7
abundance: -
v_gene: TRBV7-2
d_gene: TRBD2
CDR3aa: CASSRLAGGPYEQYF
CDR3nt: TGTGCCAGCAGCAGACTAGCGGGGGGCCCCTACGAGCAGTACTTC

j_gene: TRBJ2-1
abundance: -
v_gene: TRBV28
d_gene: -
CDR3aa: CASVMGGGPHYNEQFF
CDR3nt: TGTGCCAGCGTAATGGGTGGAGGACCCCATTACAATGAGCAGTTCTTC

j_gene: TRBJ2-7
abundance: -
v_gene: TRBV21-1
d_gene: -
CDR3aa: CASSSRWTGSNEQYF
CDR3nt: TGTGCCAGCAGCTCCCGTTGGACAGGCTCCAACGAGCAGTACTTC

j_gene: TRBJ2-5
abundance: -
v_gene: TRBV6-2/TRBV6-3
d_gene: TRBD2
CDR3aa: CASSSLGLAEETQYF
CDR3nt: TGTGCCAGCAGTTCCCTGGGACTAGCAGAAGAGACCCAGTACTTC